Listed here is a single T cell receptor beta chain. A junction boundary mismatches the germline segment, possibly from a read error. The data were obtained in a study of technical replicates of blood from a handful of donors. Profiling relied on immunoSEQ multiplex PCR, and the TCRdb table lists in-frame clones only, not all of them. The sample records about 81,000 clones, roughly 77% being singletons. The germline V gene encodes CDR1 KGHSH and CDR2 LQKENI. The CDR3 sequence is 14 residues long. Sequenced input: PBMCs. This chain uses TRBV18 with TRBJ1-5; 9 positions match TRBD1. This sequence was found in a human donor in good health. Some clones in this sample may be carry-over from other donors' samples. The CDR3 here is CASSLGQGNRPQHF. CDR3 coding DNA: TGTGCCAGCTCACTGGGACAGGGTAATCGGCCCCAGCATTTT.